The 31 T cell receptor beta chains below all came from one sample that was sequenced in a study of blood T cell repertoires in COVID-19. Profiled with immunoSEQ multiplex PCR; TCRdb holds only in-frame clones, not every one. The table has just over 60,000 clones, around 80% seen once; the top ten hold about a fifth. The sample was peripheral blood. These receptor sequences come from an elderly woman with active or convalescent COVID-19.

The chain carries TRBV5-1 and TRBJ1-1; 7 bases match TRBD1. V dropped 0 bases and J dropped 11; count of bases not matched to a gene: 16. The CDR3 sequence is 16 residues long. The germline gives CDR1 SGHRS, CDR2 YFSETQ. The CDR3 sequence: CASSLGPNRGGERAFF. The CDR3 nucleotides read TGCGCCAGCAGCTTGGGGCCTAACAGGGGCGGGGAACGGGCTTTCTTT.

The chain employs TRBV6-1 and TRBJ1-6, with 10 bases lining up with TRBD1. The CDR3 covers 17 residues. After removal of 4 bases from V and 8 bases from J, the junction contained 11 bases not matched to a gene. Looked up from germline, CDR1 is MNHNS and CDR2 is SASEGT. DNA for the CDR3: TGTGCCAGCAGTGGCCAGACCGGGACAGGGGCCTATTCACCCCTCCACTTT. This codes for CASSGQTGTGAYSPLHF.

This clone was counted a few times. The chain joins TRBV5-1 to TRBJ2-1; TRBD1 matches at 7 bases. Germline-derived CDR1 and CDR2 are SGHRS and YFSETQ. The CDR3 loop spans 17 amino acids. The J segment lost 5 bases and the V segment lost 3 bases, leaving 14 bases of the junction unmatched. The CDR3 protein is CASSSEGQVELDNEQFF. CDR3 nucleotides: TGCGCCAGCAGCTCCGAAGGACAGGTCGAGCTCGACAATGAGCAGTTCTTC.

V gene TRBV7-6 combines with J gene TRBJ2-1; the match to TRBD2 covers 12 bases. The length of the CDR3 is 18 residues. V gave up 1 base and J gave up 1 base; unmatched junction bases: 5. CDR1 and CDR2 (germline): SGHVS, FNYEAQ. In DNA, the CDR3 is TGTGCCAGCAGCTTAGTTACTAGCGGGGGGTATTCCTACAATGAGCAGTTCTTC. Amino acid sequence: CASSLVTSGGYSYNEQFF.

This chain uses TRBV5-1 with TRBJ2-7; 7 bases fit TRBD1. V lost 0 bases to trimming and J lost 6 bases; unmatched junction nucleotides: 6. This CDR3 contains 14 residues. Germline V gene sequence: CDR1 SGHRS, CDR2 YFSETQ. The CDR3 coding sequence is TGCGCCAGCAGCTTGGCGTCAGGGGGTTTCGAGCAGTACTTC. Protein product: CASSLASGGFEQYF.

The chain has TRBV27 and TRBJ1-2, with a tentative D call TRBD1 (6 bases). With 10 bases removed from V and 5 bases from J, the gap between germline ends came to 20 bases. Looked up from germline, CDR1 is MNHEY and CDR2 is SMNVEV (reference sequence). The CDR3 covers 14 residues. CDR3 in amino acids: CATKPLRTVYGYTF. The DNA for the CDR3 is TGTGCCACCAAACCCTTGAGGACAGTGTATGGCTACACCTTC.

The rearrangement links TRBV12-5 to TRBJ1-4; 7 bases are shared with TRBD1. There are 16 residues in the CDR3. CDR1 and CDR2 from the germline V gene are LGHNT and FRNRAP. Trimming at V came to 1 base and at J to 3 bases, leaving 5 bases not matched to a gene. Here the CDR3 DNA reads TGTGCTAGTGGTTTGGGCGAGGGGGCAGCTAATGAAAAACTGTTTTTT. The encoded protein is CASGLGEGAANEKLFF.

The gene calls are TRBV5-5 and TRBJ2-1, with 10 positions matching TRBD2. V lost 1 base to trimming and J lost 8 bases; unmatched junction nucleotides: 12. CDR1 SGHKS and CDR2 YYEKEE come from the germline V gene (reference sequence). There are 17 residues in the CDR3. The CDR3: CASSLKAGGPEDYEQFF. The CDR3 nucleotides are TGTGCCAGCAGCTTGAAAGCGGGGGGGCCAGAAGACTATGAGCAGTTCTTC.

The chain carries TRBV15 and TRBJ2-5; 10 bases line up with TRBD1. Germline CDR1 LNHNV, CDR2 YYDKDF (reference sequence). The V and J ends lost 0 bases and 4 bases, in that order; junction bases with no gene match: 5. This CDR3 contains 16 residues. The CDR3 sequence is CATSRDRGQGRETQYF. The CDR3 DNA reads as TGTGCCACCAGCAGAGACCGGGGACAGGGGAGAGAGACCCAGTACTTC.

This chain uses TRBV11-3 with TRBJ2-4; D perhaps matches TRBD2 (6 bases). Germline loops: CDR1 SGHNT, CDR2 YENEEA. The CDR3 covers 16 residues. V lost 5 bases and J lost 2, with 16 bases in between. This chain's CDR3 is CASSHGGSGTKNIQYF. The CDR3 nucleotides read TGTGCCAGCAGCCATGGGGGGTCCGGAACCAAAAACATTCAGTACTTC. The full variable domain, its missing parts supplied by reference TRBV11-3 and TRBJ2-4, is EAGVVQSPRYKIIEKKQPVAFWCNPISGHNTLYWYLQNLGQGPELLIRYENEEAVDDSQLPKDRFSAERLKGVDSTLKIQPAELGDSAVYLCASSHGGSGTKNIQYFGAGTRLSVL.

The chain links TRBV5-6 to TRBJ1-2; possibly TRBD1 for D (6 bases). This CDR3 comprises 15 residues. Trimming pared 3 bases from V and 4 bases from J, leaving 16 bases between. Germline CDR1 reads SGHDT; CDR2 reads YYEEEE. CDR3 residues: CASSWGPGGSYGYTF. Written as DNA, the CDR3 is TGTGCCAGCAGCTGGGGGCCCGGGGGGAGCTATGGCTACACCTTC.

This clone was found a few times. This sequence joins TRBV21-1 and TRBJ1-3; the D call in the table, TRBD1, was not verified against the DNA. TRBV21-1 is a recognized pseudogene. The CDR3 has 15 amino acids. CDR3 in amino acids: CASSKGQRSGNTIYF. The CDR3 nucleotides are TGTGCCAGCAGCAAAGGACAGCGCTCTGGAAACACCATATATTTT.

The table lists this clone with a count of one. The chain carries TRBV5-6 and TRBJ1-2, with D possibly being TRBD1 (5 bases). Trimming took off 1 base at V and 3 bases at J, with 10 bases between the two ends. From germline, CDR1 is SGHDT and CDR2 YYEEEE. The length of the CDR3 is 14 residues. The CDR3 here is CASSLTAGYYGYTF. CDR3 DNA sequence: TGTGCCAGCAGCTTGACGGCAGGGTACTATGGCTACACCTTC. The full variable domain, in which reference TRBV5-6 and TRBJ1-2 provide the parts outside the CDR3, is DAGVTQSPTHLIKTRGQQVTLRCSPKSGHDTVSWYQQALGQGPQFIFQYYEEEERQRGNFPDRFSGHQFPNYSSELNVNALLLGDSALYLCASSLTAGYYGYTFGSGTRLTVV.

Regarding this clone: An end of the junction does not agree with germline; a read error may underlie this. The chain couples TRBV5-1 to TRBJ1-3, with D perhaps TRBD1 (6 bases). Germline values: CDR1 SGHRS, CDR2 YFSETQ. The CDR3 is 16 amino acids. CDR3 region: CASSLYSLTGFRGRHF. CDR3 DNA: TGCGCCAGCAGCTTGTACTCGCTAACAGGGTTTAGGGGAAGGCATTTT. The whole variable domain, remainder taken from reference TRBV5-1 and TRBJ1-3, is KAGVTQTPRYLIKTRGQQVTLSCSPISGHRSVSWYQQTPGQGLQFLFEYFSETQRNKGNFPGRFSGRQFSNSRSEMNVSTLELGDSALYLCASSLYSLTGFRGRHFGEGSWLTVV.

The V and J genes are TRBV12-3 or TRBV12-4 and TRBJ2-5; D is undetermined. The CDR3 covers 11 residues. Deletions cut 6 bases from V and 2 bases from J, with 4 bases between. In DNA, the CDR3 is TGTGCCAGCAGCAATCAAGAGACCCAGTACTTC. Translated: CASSNQETQYF.

The rearrangement uses TRBV27 and TRBJ2-7, with D maybe TRBD2 (5 bases). Deletions cut 2 bases from V and 1 base from J, with 9 bases between. There are 14 residues in the CDR3. The V gene's germline CDR1 is MNHEY and CDR2 SMNVEV (reference sequence). The CDR3, as DNA: TGTGCCAGCAGTTTAAAGGGAGCTTCCTACGAGCAGTACTTC. Encoded protein: CASSLKGASYEQYF.

CDR3 sequence (DNA): TGTGCCAGCAGCCTAACAGGGGGCTGGTTTGAAGCTTTCTTT. Amino acids: CASSLTGGWFEAFF. The chain carries TRBV6-5 and TRBJ1-1, with 9 bases identical to TRBD1. The CDR3 has 14 amino acids. Germline CDR1 and CDR2: MNHEY and SVGAGI. The V and J ends lost 6 bases and 7 bases, in that order; junction bases with no gene match: 9.

This sequence joins TRBV5-4 and TRBJ1-2; D might be TRBD1 (5 bases). V lost 5 bases, J lost 2 bases, and 19 bases lay in between. Germline V lookup: CDR1 SGHNT, CDR2 YYREEE (reference sequence). This CDR3 region has 16 residues. The CDR3 DNA is TGTGCCAGCAGTCGGACGGGGGGGGTAGGGAACTATGGCTACACCTTC. Amino acids: CASSRTGGVGNYGYTF.

This clone is labeled as large. The chain combines TRBV6-5 with TRBJ1-2; 7 bases are a match to TRBD1. Trimming took 10 bases from V and 4 from J; bases not matched to a gene: 15. Germline assignment: CDR1 MNHEY and CDR2 SVGAGI. CDR3 size: 15 residues. CDR3 amino acids: CATRFSGDSLYGYTF. In DNA, the CDR3 is TGTGCCACCCGATTTTCCGGGGACAGCCTCTATGGCTACACCTTC.

This chain links TRBV6-4 with TRBJ1-4; D uncertain. The germline CDR1 and CDR2 sequences are MRHNA and SNTAGT. This CDR3 has 14 amino acids. Trimming pared 3 bases from V and 4 bases from J, leaving 9 bases between. The CDR3 DNA is TGTGCCAGCAGTGAAAGCCGGGGTAATGAAAAACTGTTTTTT. It codes for CASSESRGNEKLFF.

This clone came up once. This chain links TRBV6-5 with TRBJ1-1; TRBD1 aligns across 9 bases. The CDR3 length is 12 residues. V lost 6 bases, J lost 10 bases, and 6 bases stayed unmatched. Per germline, CDR1 MNHEY and CDR2 SVGAGI. The CDR3 protein is CASSPQGAGAFF. In DNA form, the CDR3 reads TGTGCCAGCAGCCCACAGGGGGCGGGAGCTTTCTTT.

V gene TRBV3-1 (or the pseudogene TRBV3-2) combines with J gene TRBJ2-7, with D perhaps TRBD2 (6 bases). Trimming took 3 bases from V and 2 from J, leaving 20 bases between them. This CDR3 spans 17 amino acids. From germline, CDR1 is LGHDT and CDR2 YNNKEL (reference sequence). The CDR3 loop reads CASSHDGGLLLTYEQYF. The CDR3 DNA sequence: TGTGCCAGCAGCCACGATGGAGGACTACTCCTGACCTACGAGCAGTACTTC.

The gene calls are TRBV2 and TRBJ2-1, with 13 bases matching TRBD2. This CDR3 contains 14 residues. With V trimmed by 6 bases and J by 9 bases, 5 bases remained unmatched. Germline V lookup: CDR1 SNHLY, CDR2 FYNNEI. Written as DNA, the CDR3 is TGTGCCAGCAGCACCGGGACTAGCGGGGTTGAGCAGTTCTTC. It codes for CASSTGTSGVEQFF.

The chain couples TRBV5-8 to TRBJ2-5; 7 bases map to TRBD1. The germline V gene encodes CDR1 SGHTS and CDR2 YDEGEE. This CDR3 is built from 15 residues. V shed 4 bases, J shed 2 bases, and the junction held 8 bases outside the gene matches. The CDR3 sequence is CASSPRGRGQETQYF. The CDR3 DNA reads TGTGCCAGCAGCCCACGGGGCAGGGGGCAAGAGACCCAGTACTTC.

The chain carries TRBV12-3 or TRBV12-4 and TRBJ2-7; weak D call: TRBD2 (6 bases). With 3 bases removed from V and 3 bases from J, the gap between germline ends came to 6 bases. The CDR3 has 12 amino acids. The CDR3 protein is CASSFGSYEQYF. CDR3 sequence (DNA): TGTGCCAGCAGTTTCGGGAGCTACGAGCAGTACTTC.

The chain has TRBV7-3 and TRBJ2-7, with 10 bases identical to TRBD2. The CDR3 sequence is 15 residues long. CDR1 is SGHTA and CDR2 is FQGTGA in the germline V gene. J gave up 6 bases and V 0 bases, and 5 bases lay outside the gene matches. For the CDR3, the DNA is TGTGCCAGCAGCTTAACGGCTAGCGGGGGTTCCGAGCAGTACTTC. It translates to CASSLTASGGSEQYF.

The rearrangement uses TRBV29-1 and TRBJ2-3, with TRBD2 matching over 12 bases. The V segment lost 6 bases and the J segment 4 bases; nucleotides outside the gene matches: 5. The CDR3 sequence is 14 residues long. Germline CDR1 and CDR2: SQVTM and ANQGSEA. The CDR3 DNA reads as TGCAGCGTCGTCGGACTAGCGGGGCCAGATACGCAGTATTTT. Translation gives CSVVGLAGPDTQYF.

This clone was detected only a few times. The chain is built from TRBV30 and TRBJ1-3; TRBD1 aligns across 7 bases. The CDR3 has 11 amino acids. CDR1 and CDR2 from the germline V gene are GTSNPN and SVGIG (reference sequence). The V gene end was trimmed by 8 bases and the J gene end by 4 bases; junction bases not matched to a gene: 2. CDR3 protein: CARGQGNTIYF. Written as DNA, the CDR3 is TGTGCCCGGGGACAGGGAAACACCATATATTTT.

The chain employs TRBV9 and TRBJ2-3; 7 bases agree with TRBD1. Per the germline V gene, CDR1 is SGDLS and CDR2 is YYNGEE. This CDR3 contains 18 residues. J lost 4 bases, V lost 0 bases, and 14 bases had no gene match. The CDR3 sequence: CASSVDAGHRGSPDTQYF. CDR3 bases: TGTGCCAGCAGCGTAGACGCAGGACACAGGGGAAGCCCAGATACGCAGTATTTT.

The chain links TRBV7-2 to TRBJ1-1; 7 bases fit TRBD1. Germline V CDR1 and CDR2: SGHTA, FQGNSA. The CDR3 covers 17 residues. The trim removed 3 bases at V and 4 bases at J, leaving 14 bases unmatched. The CDR3 region is CASSFFSSRPGGTEAFF. The DNA for the CDR3 is TGTGCCAGCAGCTTTTTTTCATCTCGGCCAGGGGGCACTGAAGCTTTCTTT.

The rearrangement links TRBV29-1 to TRBJ2-2; D might be TRBD2 (6 bases). This CDR3 spans 13 amino acids. V lost 4 bases and J 6 bases, leaving 12 bases between the germline ends. Germline lookup yields CDR1 SQVTM and CDR2 ANQGSEA. CDR3 region: CSVGRESAGELFF. The CDR3 DNA sequence: TGCAGCGTTGGGAGGGAATCGGCCGGGGAGCTGTTTTTT.